Listed here are 18 T cell receptor beta chains from one sample, sequenced in a study of T cells in Graves' hyperthyroidism and ophthalmopathy. Authors of the study amplified TCR beta CDR3 regions from RNA transcripts. A set of HTBI primers served as the primers for a first-round RT-PCR of the TCR CDR3. One entry per CDR3 protein, called by TCRdb with MiXCR from the multiplex PCR reads. This table has 350,000 or so distinct CDR3 sequences, roughly 18% appearing once. Sequenced: blood. The origin of the receptors is a woman aged 35 to 49 with Graves' ophthalmopathy.

A few counts support this clonotype. The chain joins TRBV28 to TRBJ1-1; TRBD1 might be the D (5 bases). CDR3 size: 16 residues. V was pared by 3 bases and J by 3 bases, with 17 bases between. Germline V CDR1 and CDR2: MDHEN, SYDVKM. Here the CDR3 reads CASSFSSRGVYTEAFF. The CDR3 DNA sequence: TGTGCCAGCAGTTTTTCTTCTCGGGGGGTTTACACTGAAGCTTTCTTT. The whole variable domain, remainder taken from reference TRBV28 and TRBJ1-1, is DVKVTQSSRYLVKRTGEKVFLECVQDMDHENMFWYRQDPGLGLRLIYFSYDVKMKEKGDIPEGYSVSREKKERFSLILESASTNQTSMYLCASSFSSRGVYTEAFFGQGTRLTVV.

The chain has TRBV19 and TRBJ2-7, with 7 bases fitting TRBD1. The CDR3 has 14 amino acids. Germline V gene data show CDR1 as LNHDA and CDR2 as SQIVND (reference sequence). V shed 4 bases, J shed 2 bases, and the junction held 5 bases outside the gene matches. CDR3 DNA: TGTGCCAGTAGTACGAGGACAGGTCCCTACGAGCAGTACTTC. Amino acids: CASSTRTGPYEQYF.

The chain carries TRBV28 and TRBJ2-7; TRBD2 matches 9 bases. V lost 8 bases and J lost 3; bases outside the gene matches: 8. Germline loops: CDR1 MDHEN, CDR2 SYDVKM. The CDR3 is 14 residues long. The CDR3 loop is CASGIAGAVYEQYF. The CDR3 DNA reads TGTGCCAGCGGAATAGCGGGAGCGGTCTACGAGCAGTACTTC.

This clonotype has a count of ten or more. The genes are TRBV7-3 and TRBJ2-6; 8 nucleotides line up with TRBD1. The junction had 11 bases not matched to a gene; V was cut back by 4 bases and J by 0 bases. The germline V gene has CDR1 SGHTA and CDR2 FQGTGA. This CDR3 has 19 residues. In DNA, the CDR3 is TGTGCCAGCAGCTCCCGGACAGGGAAAAGAATCTCTGGGGCCAACGTCCTGACTTTC. The encoded protein is CASSSRTGKRISGANVLTF.

This sequence joins TRBV12-3 or TRBV12-4 and TRBJ2-7; TRBD2 aligns across 7 bases. The junction had 7 bases not matched to a gene; V was cut back by 5 bases and J by 3 bases. The CDR3 covers 14 residues. CDR3 amino acids: CASSPWGGGYEQYF. The DNA of the CDR3 is TGTGCCAGCAGTCCTTGGGGGGGGGGCTACGAGCAGTACTTC.

The chain employs TRBV28 and TRBJ2-7; TRBD2 matches 14 bases. CDR3 size: 16 residues. Germline assignment: CDR1 MDHEN and CDR2 SYDVKM. Trimming took 6 bases from V and 4 from J; bases not matched to a gene: 8. Here the CDR3 reads CASRGLAGAGQYEQYF. The CDR3 bases are TGTGCCAGCAGGGGACTAGCGGGAGCTGGGCAATACGAGCAGTACTTC.

This clonotype was counted many times. The chain couples TRBV28 to TRBJ2-4; D is uncertain. The germline V and J ends were trimmed by 6 bases and 0 bases, with 18 bases remaining between them. Per germline, CDR1 MDHEN and CDR2 SYDVKM. This CDR3 spans 17 amino acids. The DNA of the CDR3 is TGTGCCAGCAGCAAGGACCTGTCGGGTTTAGCCAAAAACATTCAGTACTTC. Translated: CASSKDLSGLAKNIQYF.

This clonotype was seen at least ten times. The chain recombines TRBV6-2 or TRBV6-3 with TRBJ2-5, with D uncertain. V was shortened by 2 bases and J by 7 bases, with 20 bases between the two germline ends. This CDR3 has 16 residues. Germline CDR1 and CDR2: MNHEY and SVGEGT. CDR3 region: CASSYGSGIKYGTQYF. The CDR3 DNA follows: TGTGCCAGCAGTTACGGTTCCGGAATCAAGTACGGGACCCAGTACTTC.

This clonotype was counted at least ten times. The chain recombines TRBV20-1 with TRBJ2-5, with D perhaps TRBD2 (6 bases). Germline CDR1 is DFQATT and CDR2 is SNEGSKA (reference sequence). V lost 6 bases, J lost 2 bases, and 16 bases lay in between. CDR3 length: 14 amino acids. This CDR3 reads CSAYLPGGQETQYF. DNA for the CDR3: TGCAGTGCCTACTTGCCAGGAGGGCAAGAGACCCAGTACTTC.

This clonotype was seen repeatedly, ten times or more. The chain has TRBV15 and TRBJ2-2; D call uncertain. The CDR3 has 14 residues. V gave up 7 bases and J gave up 3 bases, with 12 bases separating them. Germline V gene lookup returns CDR1 LNHNV and CDR2 YYDKDF (reference sequence). As DNA, the CDR3 is TGTGCCACCAACGACCTGACGGACACCGGGGAGCTGTTTTTT. This translates into CATNDLTDTGELFF.

This clonotype showed up many times. The chain joins TRBV12-3 or TRBV12-4 to TRBJ1-1, with 8 bases aligning to TRBD1. The CDR3 loop spans 17 amino acids. Trimming at V came to 8 bases and at J to 1 base, leaving 15 bases not matched to a gene. The DNA for the CDR3 is TGTGCCAGCGGTGACAGGGGTATTCCTATACGGAACACTGAAGCTTTCTTT. It is translated as CASGDRGIPIRNTEAFF.

This clonotype was found many times. This rearrangement joins TRBV6-1 to TRBJ2-7; D is undetermined. Germline V gene data show CDR1 as MNHNS and CDR2 as SASEGT. The length of the CDR3 is 14 residues. The V end lost 1 base, the J end lost 0 bases, and 7 bases lay between the germline ends. CDR3 in DNA: TGTGCCAGCAGTGAAGGGGAAAGCTCCTACGAGCAGTACTTC. The encoded protein is CASSEGESSYEQYF.

This clonotype showed up many times. This may be a read error, as it is one base from a much larger clone. The chain recombines TRBV7-8 with TRBJ1-5; TRBD1 agrees at 7 bases. Germline loops: CDR1 SGHVS, CDR2 FQNEAQ. The CDR3 sequence is 17 residues long. The CDR3 DNA reads as TGTGCCAGCAGCCCAGACCCGACAGGGTATAGCAATCAGCTCCAGCATTTT. Amino acid sequence: CASSPDPTGYSNQLQHF. Based on the CDR3 plus reference TRBV7-8 and TRBJ1-5, the full variable domain is GAGVSQSPRYKVAKRGQDVALRCDPISGHVSLFWYQQALGQGPEFLTYFQNEAQLDKSGLPSDRFFAERPEGSVSTLKIQRTQQEDSAVYLCASSPDPTGYSNQLQHFGDGTRLSIL.

In this sample, this clonotype turned up many times. A much larger clone differs from this one at a single base, so this may be a read error. This chain connects TRBV6-1 to TRBJ2-2; D gene unclear. CDR3 length: 14 amino acids. Germline CDR1 and CDR2: MNHNS and SASEGT. Trimming took 6 bases from V and 6 from J, leaving 14 bases between them. CDR3 sequence reads: CASSSTVDAGELFF. Written as DNA, the CDR3 is TGTGCCAGCAGCTCGACGGTAGACGCCGGGGAGCTGTTTTTT.

The table lists this clonotype with many counts. The rearrangement uses TRBV5-1 and TRBJ1-2; no definite D call. CDR1 and CDR2 (germline): SGHRS, YFSETQ. Trimming stripped 3 bases from V and 6 bases from J, with 15 bases between. This CDR3 region has 14 residues. The CDR3 region is CASSSYRAPDGYTF. Written as DNA, the CDR3 is TGCGCCAGCAGCTCGTACCGGGCCCCGGATGGCTACACCTTC.

In the case of this clonotype: The junction departs from germline at one end; a sequencing error may be responsible. The chain couples TRBV7-2 to TRBJ2-5, with D possibly matching TRBD1 (5 bases). Germline values: CDR1 SGHTA, CDR2 FQGNSA. The CDR3 spans 15 residues. This chain's CDR3 is CASSLLDRFQETQYF. The DNA for the CDR3 is TGTGCCAGCAGCTTACTCGACAGATTCCAAGAGACTCAGTACTTC.

This clonotype was counted ten times or more. The chain couples TRBV28 to TRBJ1-1, with D perhaps TRBD1 (6 bases). The CDR3 is 13 amino acids. Germline V CDR1 and CDR2: MDHEN, SYDVKM. V was shortened by 8 bases and J by 6 bases, with 16 bases between the two germline ends. The CDR3 spells CASGRGGVAEAFF. Here the CDR3 DNA reads TGTGCCAGCGGTAGAGGGGGGGTCGCTGAAGCTTTCTTT.

The V call is TRBV6-2 or TRBV6-3, the J call TRBJ2-7, with 11 bases lining up with TRBD1. The CDR3 extends over 15 amino acids. V lost 6 bases and J lost 2; bases outside the gene matches: 6. Germline-derived CDR1 and CDR2 are MNHEY and SVGEGT. The CDR3 loop reads CASSRTGGQTYEQYF. The CDR3 DNA reads as TGTGCCAGCAGCCGGACAGGGGGCCAAACCTACGAGCAGTACTTC.